This T cell receptor (beta chain) was retrieved from a study of blood T cell repertoires in COVID-19. This clone was counted between two and nine times. The assay was immunoSEQ multiplex PCR, and TCRdb's table has in-frame clones only and misses some. The data contain roughly 300,000 clones, around 87% of them seen just once; the ten biggest clones take up 7.8%. The CDR3 totals 14 residues. With 6 bases removed from V and 3 bases from J, the gap between germline ends came to 11 bases. Germline V lookup: CDR1 MNHNY, CDR2 SVGAGI (reference sequence). The rearrangement uses TRBV6-6 and TRBJ2-2, with D possibly matching TRBD1 (6 bases). The specimen sequenced was peripheral blood. The sequence came from a woman aged 45-60 years who had recovered from COVID-19. The CDR3 reads CASRYRQDTGELFF. In DNA, the CDR3 is TGTGCCAGCAGATATAGACAGGACACCGGGGAGCTGTTTTTT.